The 10 T cell receptor beta chains reported below all come from one sample, sequenced in a study of blood T cell repertoires in COVID-19. The method was immunoSEQ multiplex PCR; TCRdb's version includes in-frame clones alone and lacks a portion of them. The sample records fewer than 200,000 clones, 65% to 85% being singletons. Sequenced sample: PBMCs or T cells enriched from blood (not recorded which). These receptors all stem from a woman aged 50 to 60 in a cohort exposed to, infected with or recovered from COVID-19 (not recorded which).

This chain uses TRBV21-1 with TRBJ1-1; TRBD1, as called in the table, went unchecked against the DNA. TRBV21-1 counts as a pseudogene. The CDR3 runs to 13 residues. Here the CDR3 DNA reads TGTGCCAGCAGCAAAACAACAGGGTTTGAAGCTTTCTTT. Amino acids: CASSKTTGFEAFF.

V is TRBV7-8 and J is TRBJ1-2; the D gene is possibly TRBD1 (5 bases). V dropped 0 bases and J dropped 8 bases, with 19 bases sitting between them. CDR3 size: 16 residues. The germline CDR1 and CDR2 sequences are SGHVS and FQNEAQ. The CDR3 DNA reads TGTGCCAGCAGCTTAGCACCCCCTCCAGGGAACGGAGGCTACACCTTC. Its protein product is CASSLAPPPGNGGYTF.

J is TRBJ1-4 and V is TRBV15; D ambiguous. CDR3 length: 17 amino acids. Between the trimmed V and J ends, which lost 4 bases and 6 bases, there was a span of 21 bases. Germline V lookup: CDR1 LNHNV, CDR2 YYDKDF (reference sequence). The CDR3 loop reads CATSKLKRAGEDEKLFF. The CDR3 DNA is TGTGCCACCAGCAAGCTAAAAAGGGCCGGGGAGGATGAAAAACTGTTTTTT.

V usage is TRBV18 and J usage is TRBJ1-5; TRBD1 matches at 10 bases. V was clipped by 4 bases and J by 7 bases; unmatched bases: 19. Germline V gene sequence: CDR1 KGHSH, CDR2 LQKENI. This CDR3 spans 19 amino acids. DNA for the CDR3: TGTGCCAGCTCACATTCGACGCCGGGACAGGGGCACTCTGAGCAGCCCCAGCATTTT. Translating gives CASSHSTPGQGHSEQPQHF.

In its sample, this clone was seen once. V and J are TRBV29-1 and TRBJ2-1; the match to TRBD1 covers 9 bases. This CDR3 is 14 amino acids long. Germline CDR1 SQVTM, CDR2 ANQGSEA. V shed 2 bases and J 8 bases; nucleotides not matched to a gene: 7. CDR3 protein: CSVELGDRVDEQFF. Here the CDR3 DNA reads TGCAGCGTTGAATTGGGGGACAGGGTGGATGAGCAGTTCTTC.

This clone has a handful of counts. The V call is TRBV6-2 or TRBV6-3, the J call TRBJ2-3; TRBD1 might be the D (6 bases). Trimming removed 3 bases from V and 2 bases from J, with 15 bases in between. The germline V gene encodes CDR1 MNHEY and CDR2 SVGEGT. The CDR3 spans 16 residues. CDR3 sequence reads: CASSYEAAGATDTQYF. DNA of the CDR3: TGTGCCAGCAGTTATGAAGCGGCAGGGGCCACAGATACGCAGTATTTT.

This chain uses TRBV28 with TRBJ1-1; 8 bases align to TRBD1. Germline values: CDR1 MDHEN, CDR2 SYDVKM. This CDR3 comprises 15 residues. V dropped 2 bases and J dropped 7; count of bases not matched to a gene: 9. The chain's CDR3 is CASSLGDRSPIEAFF. The CDR3 DNA reads TGTGCCAGCAGTTTAGGGGACAGGTCCCCGATTGAAGCTTTCTTT. The whole variable domain, filled in from reference TRBV28 and TRBJ1-1, reads DVKVTQSSRYLVKRTGEKVFLECVQDMDHENMFWYRQDPGLGLRLIYFSYDVKMKEKGDIPEGYSVSREKKERFSLILESASTNQTSMYLCASSLGDRSPIEAFFGQGTRLTVV.

For this clone: One end of the junction does not line up with germline, which may come from a read error. The chain recombines TRBV7-7 with TRBJ2-7; 8 nucleotides agree with TRBD1. This CDR3 has 15 amino acids. Germline values: CDR1 SSHAT, CDR2 FNYEAQ (reference sequence). CDR3 region: CASSSGTGDYYEQYF. The CDR3 region has the DNA TGTGCTAGCAGCTCCGGGACAGGAGACTACTACGAGCAGTACTTC.

This chain joins TRBV2 and TRBJ2-3; 13 nucleotides line up with TRBD2. From germline, CDR1 is SNHLY and CDR2 FYNNEI. The V gene end was trimmed by 6 bases and the J gene end by 3 bases; junction bases not matched to a gene: 0. The CDR3 length is 14 residues. CDR3 sequence: CASRLAGGTDTQYF. The CDR3 DNA follows: TGTGCCAGCAGACTAGCGGGGGGGACAGATACGCAGTATTTT.

The gene calls are TRBV27 and TRBJ2-2; D gene uncertain. V gave up 8 bases and J gave up 7 bases, with 11 bases separating them. The germline gives CDR1 MNHEY, CDR2 SMNVEV (reference sequence). This CDR3 comprises 12 residues. The CDR3 sequence is CASGWRSGELFF. CDR3 coding DNA: TGTGCCAGCGGTTGGAGAAGCGGGGAGCTGTTTTTT.